Below are 10 T cell receptor beta chains sequenced from a single sample in a study. TCRdb re-analysed the RT-PCR reads in MiXCR, keeping a single row per CDR3 protein. Among about 680,000 distinct CDR3 sequences listed, 14% were seen once. The sample consisted of memory CD4+ T cells from blood. All receptors derive from a female donor in good health, serving as a healthy control.

This clonotype was detected a few times. The V and J genes are TRBV6-2 or TRBV6-3 and TRBJ2-2; D remains unclear. V lost 0 bases, J lost 2 bases, and 13 bases lay in between. The CDR3 totals 17 residues. CDR1 MNHEY and CDR2 SVGEGT come from the germline V gene. The CDR3 DNA sequence: TGTGCCAGCAGTTACTCGAGCAAGGGTGTTAACACCGGGGAGCTGTTTTTT. This encodes CASSYSSKGVNTGELFF.

Many counts were recorded for this clonotype. This CDR3 reads CASSLESTGELFF. Written as DNA, the CDR3 is TGCGCCAGCAGCTTGGAGAGCACCGGGGAGCTGTTTTTT. The chain joins TRBV5-1 to TRBJ2-2; D gene ambiguous. Germline V lookup: CDR1 SGHRS, CDR2 YFSETQ. The CDR3 consists of 13 residues. Between the trimmed V and J ends, which lost 0 bases and 4 bases, there was a span of 4 bases. Looking up the rest from reference TRBV5-1 and TRBJ2-2 gives the full variable domain: KAGVTQTPRYLIKTRGQQVTLSCSPISGHRSVSWYQQTPGQGLQFLFEYFSETQRNKGNFPGRFSGRQFSNSRSEMNVSTLELGDSALYLCASSLESTGELFFGEGSRLTVL.

V and J are TRBV3-1 and TRBJ2-1; 8 bases are shared with TRBD2. CDR1 and CDR2 (germline): LGHDT, YNNKEL (reference sequence). Trimming at V came to 6 bases and at J to 8 bases, leaving 6 bases not matched to a gene. This CDR3 contains 13 residues. CDR3 region: CASSSGTRDEQFF. CDR3 bases: TGTGCCAGCAGTTCCGGGACTAGGGATGAGCAGTTCTTC.

V usage is TRBV12-3 or TRBV12-4 and J usage is TRBJ1-2; D is ambiguous. The CDR3 totals 14 residues. V lost 6 bases, J lost 4 bases, and 15 bases lay in between. CDR3 sequence reads: CASSPIGRTYGYTF. The CDR3 DNA reads TGTGCCAGCAGCCCCATCGGACGGACCTATGGCTACACCTTC.

The J gene is TRBJ2-7, the V gene TRBV7-2; the D is unclear. The CDR3 has 12 residues. Trimming left V 8 bases short and J 3 bases short, with 11 bases between. Germline V gene data show CDR1 as SGHTA and CDR2 as FQGNSA. The CDR3 DNA follows: TGTGCCAGCGGGGTTTTCGGCTACGAGCAGTACTTC. This sequence encodes CASGVFGYEQYF.

The rearrangement joins TRBV6-5 to TRBJ1-5, with D unclear. This CDR3 spans 15 amino acids. CDR1 MNHEY and CDR2 SVGAGI come from the germline V gene. Trimming shortened V by 5 bases and J by 0 bases, and 11 bases separated the two germline ends. This CDR3 reads CASSKEGLSNQPQHF. The CDR3 DNA is TGTGCCAGCAGTAAGGAGGGTCTTAGCAATCAGCCCCAGCATTTT.

This chain joins TRBV12-3 or TRBV12-4 and TRBJ2-7; 7 positions match TRBD1. The CDR3 has 14 residues. Trimming took 3 bases from V and 7 from J; bases not matched to a gene: 9. CDR3 sequence: CASSFRGGRDEQYF. CDR3 sequence (DNA): TGTGCCAGCAGTTTCCGAGGGGGCAGGGATGAGCAGTACTTC.

The V call is TRBV5-1, the J call TRBJ1-6; 7 bases agree with TRBD1. This CDR3 spans 14 amino acids. Trimming removed 4 bases from V and 10 bases from J; junction bases left unmatched: 8. Germline CDR1 SGHRS, CDR2 YFSETQ. CDR3: CASSAGQRDSPLHF. The DNA for the CDR3 is TGCGCCAGCAGCGCGGGACAGCGGGACTCACCCCTCCACTTT.

This clonotype was picked up a small number of times. The chain employs TRBV9 and TRBJ1-1, with 9 bases that match TRBD1. This CDR3 spans 15 amino acids. CDR1 is SGDLS and CDR2 is YYNGEE in the germline V gene. V shed 0 bases and J 3 bases; nucleotides not matched to a gene: 3. The CDR3 spells CASSVAGQGYTEAFF. CDR3 in DNA: TGTGCCAGCAGCGTAGCGGGACAGGGCTACACTGAAGCTTTCTTT.

The chain employs TRBV6-1 and TRBJ2-7; D is possibly TRBD1 (5 bases). V was clipped by 6 bases and J by 7 bases, with 16 bases between them. Per the germline V gene, CDR1 is MNHNS and CDR2 is SASEGT. The CDR3 spans 13 residues. The CDR3 DNA sequence: TGTGCCAGCAGCCTTGAAGGACAAAGGGAGCAGTACTTC. It specifies CASSLEGQREQYF.